This T cell receptor beta chain comes out of a study of T cell changes during pregnancy in multiple sclerosis. The method was immunoSEQ multiplex PCR; TCRdb's version includes in-frame clones alone and lacks a portion of them. The repertoire consists of roughly 110,000 clones, with more than 80% occurring once and the leading ten covering roughly 1.6%. Sample: peripheral blood, taken before pregnancy. This TCR was recovered from a female donor with multiple sclerosis, enrolled in a pregnancy study.

CDR3 DNA sequence: TGTGCCAGCAGCTTCGGTAGGGGAGGAGATACGCAGTATTTT. It specifies CASSFGRGGDTQYF. The rearrangement uses TRBV11-3 and TRBJ2-3, with D possibly TRBD2 on 6 matching bases. Germline V lookup: CDR1 SGHNT, CDR2 YENEEA. The CDR3 consists of 14 residues. V lost 3 bases, J lost 5 bases, and 12 bases lay in between.